This T cell receptor (beta chain) was sequenced for a study of blood T cell repertoires in COVID-19 (dated by TCRdb to 2018 to 2020). For the wider study: Samples from collaborators originated in the United States, Italy and Spain and spanned both the acute and convalescent phases of COVID-19. Deeply sampled blood TCRbeta repertoires from subjects exposed to, actively infected with, or recovered from COVID-19 were included in the dataset. Samples came from the ongoing ImmuneRACE study (first 160 participants) plus 1,254 subjects from 6 global collaborators. The material from the prospective study consisted of cDNA or gDNA derived from T cells, B-cell-depleted T cells, or PBMCs. Where HLA class I and class II types were available, the types were taken from metadata supplied by the sample provider, not from assay-based typing. Sample metadata almost always included a de-identified subject ID, COVID-19 status, age in years and sex. The repertoires were released in a freely available public database intended as a resource for research on the immune response to SARS-CoV-2. What the research found in general, with its limitations: How much clinical and demographic metadata was included differed by source and by participant, and the metadata was provided uncurated.

TCRbeta CDR3 regions were amplified from genomic DNA by means of the immunoSEQ Assay, a bias-controlled multiplex PCR. The paper's processing steps were these. The number of nucleated cells in each sample was estimated from the amplification of reference gene primers within the assay. To quantify the absolute abundance of each unique TCRbeta CDR3 rearrangement, sequence reads were collapsed and filtered. For each sample, productive Simpson clonality was calculated by taking the square root of Simpson's diversity index across productive rearrangements. This is the immuneACCESS table as TCRdb keeps it, with only in-frame sequences that have V and J called. A part of the clones is gone; compared with another copy, unresolved V genes explain less than half, and the rest is unexplained. The V and J calls and clone size were taken over from that table, and D and trimming were inferred from the DNA. The sample records 400,000 to 550,000 clones, roughly 90% of which are singletons. The top ten constitute over 4% of the sample.

V was cut back by 6 bases and J by 7 bases, leaving a gap of 15 bases between them. The CDR3 holds 13 amino acids from the cysteine to the phenylalanine. Only the CDR3 DNA is retained, 39 bases long and in frame from the first base. From the germline V gene, CDR1 is SNHLY and CDR2 is FYNNEI. Whole blood was collected in K2EDTA tubes by collaborating institutions according to the institutions' own protocols. Collaborator samples were shipped for TCRbeta analysis as frozen whole blood, isolated PBMCs, or DNA extracted from either sample type. Comments on this clone: The antigen it binds to is not known. No much larger clone exists at a distance of one base, and base qualities are not known.

The chain uses TRBV2 and TRBJ1-2; TRBD1 is a possible D gene, resting on 5 matching bases. What was sequenced was peripheral blood. The source is a woman aged 25 to 45 with acute or convalescent COVID-19. CDR3 sequence: CASRLSQGGGYTF. The DNA sequence follows: TGTGCCAGCAGACTAAGTCAGGGCGGTGGCTACACCTTC.